The subject of this entry is one TCR beta chain. The antigen remains unidentified. Over 95% purity was reached by all sorted populations. This entry comes from a study of beta chain features in type 1 diabetes. Study-wide results and caveats: All four CD4+ subsets from Type 1 diabetes patients carried moderately but significantly shorter TCRB CDR3s. The study found fewer insertions and more deletions at VDJ junctions in type 1 diabetes patients.

V was clipped by 4 bases and J by 3 bases, with 12 bases between them. This CDR3 contains 14 residues. Germline CDR1 and CDR2: SNHLY and FYNNEI. The authors reverse transcribed all of the isolated RNA, so sequencing captured expressed TCRB transcripts. Profiled with immunoSEQ multiplex PCR; TCRdb holds only in-frame clones, not every one. The sample lists 640,000 or so clones, around 15% occurring once. The sequenced sample consisted of naive CD4+ T cells from blood. The J gene is TRBJ1-2, the V gene TRBV2; the D is unclear. The clonotype originates from a man younger than 35 with type 1 diabetes. The CDR3 spells CASSVKTWDYGYTF. Here the CDR3 DNA reads TGTGCCAGCAGTGTAAAGACTTGGGACTATGGCTACACCTTC.